One and the same sample provided the 32 T cell receptor beta chains below, sequenced in a study of blood T cell repertoires in COVID-19. Profiling relied on immunoSEQ multiplex PCR, and the TCRdb table lists in-frame clones only, not all of them. Of about 190,000 clones in the sample, 85% to 90% were seen once. Sequencing input: peripheral blood. These TCRs come from a man aged 50 or older with acute or convalescent COVID-19.

The chain recombines TRBV11-2 with TRBJ2-1, with D possibly being TRBD1 (5 bases). V gave up 0 bases and J gave up 2 bases, with 5 bases separating them. The CDR3 totals 14 residues. The germline CDR1 and CDR2 sequences are SGHAT and FQNNGV. The CDR3 DNA sequence: TGTGCCAGCAGCTTAGAAGGGGCCTACAATGAGCAGTTCTTC. Translating gives CASSLEGAYNEQFF.

The chain couples TRBV20-1 to TRBJ1-2; possible D gene TRBD1, 6 bases. V lost 5 bases and J 7 bases, leaving 11 bases between the germline ends. The CDR3 spans 11 residues. The germline V gene encodes CDR1 DFQATT and CDR2 SNEGSKA (reference sequence). The CDR3 DNA is TGCAGTGCTCCAGGGGAGATTGGCTACACCTTC. This sequence encodes CSAPGEIGYTF.

CDR3 sequence reads: CASSPFYPGTGGIGELFF. CDR3 DNA: TGTGCCAGCAGCCCCTTTTACCCCGGGACAGGGGGCATCGGGGAGCTGTTTTTT. This chain uses TRBV7-7 with TRBJ2-2; TRBD1 matches 12 bases. In germline, CDR1 is SSHAT, CDR2 FNYEAQ (reference sequence). V gave up 5 bases and J gave up 7 bases; unmatched junction bases: 14. CDR3 length: 18 residues.

V is TRBV2 and J is TRBJ1-6; weak D call: TRBD1 (5 bases). The length of the CDR3 is 14 residues. The V end lost 1 base, the J end lost 6 bases, and 7 bases lay between the germline ends. Germline V gene sequence: CDR1 SNHLY, CDR2 FYNNEI. The CDR3, as DNA: TGTGCCAGCAGTGAAGGCAGGGCTAATTCACCCCTCCACTTT. Amino acid sequence: CASSEGRANSPLHF.

This chain links TRBV28 with TRBJ1-2; D perhaps matches TRBD1 (5 bases). Germline values: CDR1 MDHEN, CDR2 SYDVKM. Trimming left V 3 bases short and J 10 bases short, with 18 bases between. CDR3 length: 14 amino acids. CDR3 amino acids: CASSFPRERVNYTF. The CDR3 region has the DNA TGTGCCAGCAGTTTTCCCAGGGAAAGGGTCAACTACACCTTC.

The V gene is TRBV4-2, the J gene TRBJ2-5, with D maybe TRBD2 (7 bases). In germline, CDR1 is LGHNA, CDR2 YNFKEQ. The CDR3 extends over 16 amino acids. The ends were cut back, 4 bases at V and 5 bases at J, with 20 bases in the middle. CDR3 amino acids: CASSLNRGGAFETQYF. CDR3 DNA sequence: TGTGCCAGCAGCCTCAACAGAGGGGGGGCCTTCGAGACCCAGTACTTC.

This sequence joins TRBV4-2 and TRBJ1-3; tentatively, D is TRBD1 (6 bases). Looked up from germline, CDR1 is LGHNA and CDR2 is YNFKEQ. The V and J ends lost 1 base and 3 bases respectively, with 13 bases between them. The length of the CDR3 is 16 residues. CDR3 protein: CASSQVFRGSGNTIYF. The CDR3 DNA is TGTGCCAGCAGCCAAGTTTTCAGGGGAAGTGGAAACACCATATATTTT.

The CDR3 DNA reads TGTGCCAGTAGATCCGGGACAGGGCTTACTGAAGCTTTCTTT. As protein: CASRSGTGLTEAFF. The chain uses TRBV19 and TRBJ1-1; 9 nucleotides agree with TRBD1. The trim removed 6 bases at V and 5 bases at J, leaving 7 bases unmatched. Germline CDR1 and CDR2: LNHDA and SQIVND (reference sequence). CDR3 length: 14 residues.

The J gene is TRBJ1-1, the V gene TRBV4-2, with a tentative D call TRBD1 (5 bases). The CDR3 covers 14 residues. V lost 4 bases and J 3 bases, leaving 12 bases between the germline ends. CDR1 is LGHNA, CDR2 YNFKEQ, per germline. The CDR3 DNA reads TGTGCCAGCAGCCCAGCCTCAGGGTACACTGAAGCTTTCTTT. This encodes CASSPASGYTEAFF.

The CDR3 coding sequence is TGTGCCACCAGTGAAGCTAGCGGCCCAAGGAGCCGCCAAGAGACCCAGTACTTC. It translates to CATSEASGPRSRQETQYF. This sequence joins TRBV24-1 and TRBJ2-5; 7 bases line up with TRBD2. CDR1 is KGHDR and CDR2 is SFDVKD in the germline V gene. The CDR3 is 18 residues long. Trimming at V came to 4 bases and at J to 1 base, leaving 14 bases not matched to a gene.

V usage is TRBV7-3 and J usage is TRBJ2-5, with D uncertain. V was pared by 8 bases and J by 3 bases, with 13 bases between. Germline-derived CDR1 and CDR2 are SGHTA and FQGTGA. This CDR3 comprises 13 residues. As DNA, the CDR3 is TGTGCCAGCTCAATCTTGGCGGAAGAGACCCAGTACTTC. Translating gives CASSILAEETQYF.

The chain links TRBV5-1 to TRBJ1-6; tentatively, D is TRBD1 (6 bases). CDR1 and CDR2 (germline): SGHRS, YFSETQ. The CDR3 consists of 14 residues. V was trimmed by 0 bases and J by 6 bases, leaving 7 bases between them. The DNA for the CDR3 is TGCGCCAGCAGCTTGGGACAGGTTAATTCACCCCTCCACTTT. Amino acids: CASSLGQVNSPLHF.

The rearrangement uses TRBV30 and TRBJ2-6, with D possibly matching TRBD1 (6 bases). Germline CDR1 and CDR2: GTSNPN and SVGIG (reference sequence). V was shortened by 0 bases and J by 5 bases, with 17 bases between the two germline ends. There are 17 residues in the CDR3. CDR3 DNA sequence: TGTGCCTGGAGTGTAGGGCAGGGGAGATCTAGGGCCAACGTCCTGACTTTC. It is translated as CAWSVGQGRSRANVLTF.

J is TRBJ2-7 and V is TRBV27; D possibly corresponds to TRBD1 (6 bases). Germline V gives CDR1 MNHEY, CDR2 SMNVEV (reference sequence). The CDR3 is made up of 14 amino acids. V lost 5 bases, J lost 1 base, and 12 bases lay in between. CDR3 sequence reads: CASSPHRESYEQYF. The CDR3 DNA reads as TGTGCCAGCAGTCCTCACAGGGAATCCTACGAGCAGTACTTC.

The count of this clone is one. The CDR3 loop reads CSVEGRRLGTDTQYF. The CDR3 DNA sequence: TGCAGCGTTGAGGGCCGCCGACTAGGCACAGATACGCAGTATTTT. The gene calls are TRBV29-1 and TRBJ2-3; possibly TRBD2 for D (6 bases). CDR1 and CDR2 (germline): SQVTM, ANQGSEA. The CDR3 length is 15 residues. With 3 bases removed from V and 1 base from J, the gap between germline ends came to 14 bases.

For the CDR3, the DNA is TGCAGCGTTCACATCATGAACACTGAAGCTTTCTTT. It translates to CSVHIMNTEAFF. This chain joins TRBV29-1 and TRBJ1-1; D gene unclear. CDR3 size: 12 residues. V was cut by 5 bases and J by 0 bases, with 7 bases left in between. In germline, CDR1 is SQVTM, CDR2 ANQGSEA. The full variable domain, rest sourced from reference TRBV29-1 and TRBJ1-1, is SAVISQKPSRDICQRGTSLTIQCQVDSQVTMMFWYRQQPGQSLTLIATANQGSEATYESGFVIDKFPISRPNLTFSTLTVSNMSPEDSSIYLCSVHIMNTEAFFGQGTRLTVV.

The V and J genes are TRBV15 and TRBJ1-2; no reliable D call. Germline V lookup: CDR1 LNHNV, CDR2 YYDKDF (reference sequence). This CDR3 has 15 amino acids. Trimming pared 0 bases from V and 4 bases from J, leaving 12 bases between. CDR3 protein: CATSRDYTGSYGYTF. Here the CDR3 DNA reads TGTGCCACCAGCAGAGATTATACGGGTTCCTATGGCTACACCTTC.

This clone was seen just once. The gene calls are TRBV5-1 and TRBJ2-7, with 10 positions matching TRBD2. CDR1 SGHRS and CDR2 YFSETQ come from the germline V gene. Unmatched junction bases numbered 4, after V lost 3 bases and J lost 4 bases. The CDR3 loop spans 14 amino acids. For the CDR3, the DNA is TGCGCCAGCAGCTCTAGCGGGAGTGGATACGAGCAGTACTTC. Amino acid sequence: CASSSSGSGYEQYF. Full variable domain (outside the CDR3, taken from reference TRBV5-1 and TRBJ2-7): KAGVTQTPRYLIKTRGQQVTLSCSPISGHRSVSWYQQTPGQGLQFLFEYFSETQRNKGNFPGRFSGRQFSNSRSEMNVSTLELGDSALYLCASSSSGSGYEQYFGPGTRLTVT.

The rearrangement joins TRBV25-1 to TRBJ1-1; 9 nucleotides match TRBD1. This CDR3 has 14 amino acids. Germline CDR1 MGHDK, CDR2 SYGVNS. With 3 bases clipped from V and 9 bases from J, the junction kept 8 bases outside the gene matches. Here the CDR3 reads CASSEGQGITQAFF. The CDR3 region has the DNA TGTGCCAGCAGTGAGGGACAGGGCATAACGCAAGCTTTCTTT.

V and J are TRBV19 and TRBJ1-5; a weak D match, TRBD1 (6 bases). The CDR3 runs to 16 residues. Trimming took 5 bases from V and 5 from J, leaving 19 bases between them. Germline loops: CDR1 LNHDA, CDR2 SQIVND (reference sequence). The CDR3 DNA sequence: TGTGCCAGTAGTCAATTGCAAGGGGCAGGGGATCAGCCCCAGCATTTT. Protein product: CASSQLQGAGDQPQHF.

This chain links TRBV5-1 with TRBJ1-1, with D perhaps matching TRBD1 (5 bases). V lost 0 bases to trimming and J lost 2 bases, with 8 bases between them. The CDR3 has 14 residues. Germline V gives CDR1 SGHRS, CDR2 YFSETQ. CDR3 sequence (DNA): TGCGCCAGCAGCTTGGTCGGGGGAAACACTGAAGCTTTCTTT. Translated, it gives CASSLVGGNTEAFF.

The chain combines TRBV27 with TRBJ1-1, with D maybe TRBD1 (6 bases). Germline V gene lookup returns CDR1 MNHEY and CDR2 SMNVEV (reference sequence). The CDR3 spans 13 residues. V was trimmed by 3 bases and J by 5 bases, leaving 10 bases between them. This CDR3 reads CASSFSGDTEAFF. CDR3 DNA: TGTGCCAGCAGTTTTTCAGGGGATACTGAAGCTTTCTTT.

The chain is built from TRBV19 and TRBJ1-4; 11 bases fit TRBD1. CDR1 is LNHDA, CDR2 SQIVND, per germline (reference sequence). This CDR3 contains 14 residues. Trimming cost V 5 bases and J 6 bases; bases outside gene matches: 2. CDR3 DNA: TGTGCCAGTAGTTCGGGACAGGGGGATGAAAAACTGTTTTTT. Residues: CASSSGQGDEKLFF.

The chain uses TRBV24-1 and TRBJ2-5, with TRBD1 matching over 9 bases. Germline V gene lookup returns CDR1 KGHDR and CDR2 SFDVKD. This CDR3 is built from 15 residues. Trimming at V came to 5 bases and at J to 5 bases, leaving 8 bases not matched to a gene. For the CDR3, the DNA is TGTGCCACCAGTGTGGGACAGGGTCTGGGGGAGACCCAGTACTTC. It encodes CATSVGQGLGETQYF.

Regarding this clone: In the same sample, other DNA sequences code for this CDR3. The chain is built from TRBV28 and TRBJ2-2; D is unresolved. Germline V gene data show CDR1 as MDHEN and CDR2 as SYDVKM. V lost 5 bases, J lost 4 bases, and 8 bases lay in between. The CDR3 runs 13 residues. Here the CDR3 DNA reads TGTGCCAGCAGTCCCCCCTTCACCGGGGAGCTGTTTTTT. This codes for CASSPPFTGELFF.

This clone showed up just once. The J gene is TRBJ1-2, the V gene TRBV28; a possible D gene is TRBD1 (6 bases). Germline V gene data show CDR1 as MDHEN and CDR2 as SYDVKM. Trimming stripped 5 bases from V and 4 bases from J, with 11 bases between. The CDR3 spans 13 residues. For the CDR3, the DNA is TGTGCCAGCAGTCCGGACAGAAGCTATGGCTACACCTTC. It specifies CASSPDRSYGYTF.

The chain is built from TRBV2 and TRBJ1-6; 9 bases agree with TRBD1. Germline V CDR1 and CDR2: SNHLY, FYNNEI. This CDR3 is 15 amino acids long. V trimming: 5 bases; J trimming: 6 bases; junction bases outside the gene matches: 5. CDR3 DNA sequence: TGTGCCAGCAGTCGAGACAGGGGGAGTAATTCACCCCTCCACTTT. Its translation: CASSRDRGSNSPLHF.

The V call is TRBV6-2 or TRBV6-3, the J call TRBJ2-2, with 9 bases matching TRBD1. Germline V gene sequence: CDR1 MNHEY, CDR2 SVGEGT. V shed 6 bases, J shed 2 bases, and the junction held 10 bases outside the gene matches. The CDR3 sequence is 17 residues long. The CDR3 is CASSPQTGGINTGELFF. CDR3 nucleotide sequence: TGTGCCAGCAGCCCACAGACAGGGGGAATTAACACCGGGGAGCTGTTTTTT.

J is TRBJ1-1 and V is TRBV3-1 (or the pseudogene TRBV3-2), with D uncertain. Germline V gene data show CDR1 as LGHDT and CDR2 as YNNKEL (reference sequence). The CDR3 spans 14 residues. The ends were cut back, 4 bases at V and 6 bases at J, with 15 bases in the middle. CDR3: CASSPLPSLPEAFF. Here the CDR3 DNA reads TGTGCCAGCAGCCCTCTTCCCAGTCTCCCTGAAGCTTTCTTT.

This rearrangement joins TRBV6-5 to TRBJ2-3; 7 nucleotides match TRBD1. The J segment lost 7 bases and the V segment lost 0 bases, leaving 7 bases of the junction unmatched. The CDR3 runs to 15 residues. CDR1 is MNHEY, CDR2 SVGAGI, per germline. The CDR3 nucleotides are TGTGCCAGCAGTTACTCGAGGCAGGGGGAAAATACGCAGTATTTT. It yields the protein CASSYSRQGENTQYF.

V and J are TRBV28 and TRBJ1-5; TRBD1 is a possible D gene (6 bases). Trimming stripped 6 bases from V and 0 bases from J, with 12 bases between. The CDR3 has 15 residues. Germline CDR1 is MDHEN and CDR2 is SYDVKM. The CDR3 DNA sequence: TGTGCCAGCAGGAACCAGGGGTATAGCAATCAGCCCCAGCATTTT. Its protein product is CASRNQGYSNQPQHF.

J is TRBJ1-5 and V is TRBV28; 9 bases agree with TRBD1. J lost 2 bases, V lost 5 bases, and 16 bases had no gene match. Germline V gene data show CDR1 as MDHEN and CDR2 as SYDVKM. The CDR3 runs to 19 residues. CDR3 DNA sequence: TGTGCCAGCAGTCAATCCCCGGGACAGGGTTCTCGGGGCAATCAGCCCCAGCATTTT. Encoded protein: CASSQSPGQGSRGNQPQHF. Full variable domain (missing parts from reference TRBV28 and TRBJ1-5): DVKVTQSSRYLVKRTGEKVFLECVQDMDHENMFWYRQDPGLGLRLIYFSYDVKMKEKGDIPEGYSVSREKKERFSLILESASTNQTSMYLCASSQSPGQGSRGNQPQHFGDGTRLSIL.